This TCR beta chain was recovered during a study of early T cells in non-severe SARS-CoV-2 infection. About the research overall: Sequencing of bulk RNA from unsorted whole blood was done, without chain pairing. Findings and limits, study-wide: Missing private and CD4 specificities, VDJdb matching favored anti-spike CD8 responses.

Many counts were recorded for this clonotype. Its antigen remains unknown. V lost 1 base, J lost 5 bases, and 5 bases lay in between. The germline CDR1 and CDR2 sequences are PRHDT and FYEKMQ (reference sequence). This CDR3 region has 13 residues. The TCR library protocol attached unique molecular identifiers to the individual cDNA molecules. TCRdb ran MiXCR on the 5' RACE reads and lists one entry per CDR3 protein. The sample lists roughly 10,000 distinct CDR3 sequences, over 4% occurring once. The source of this sequence is an adult who was a healthcare worker with PCR-confirmed SARS-CoV-2 infection or an uninfected control (not recorded which). This chain uses TRBV13 with TRBJ2-2, with D unclear. Sequencing input: whole blood. DNA of the CDR3: TGTGCCAGCAGCTTAGAACGGACCGGGGAGCTGTTTTTT. Amino acids: CASSLERTGELFF.